The next 12 T cell receptor beta chains were all read from a single sample in a study of Ad26.COV2.S vaccination and SARS-CoV-2 variants. Repertoires were generated with immunoSEQ multiplex PCR, while TCRdb's copy carries only in-frame clones and drops some. The table includes almost 400,000 clones, about 89% detected once. The treatment: roughly 18 received Ad26.COV2.S at low or high dose, single or two shots; several received placebo; per-sample allocation not given. Sampling was performed 63 days after the first vaccine or placebo injection. This sample comprised peripheral blood, obtained in a trial of Ad26.COV2.S vaccine versus placebo. Receptors originate from a person between 18 and 65 years old who received the Ad26.COV2.S COVID-19 vaccine or a placebo.

CDR3 sequence (DNA): TGTGCCAGCAGCCTGGGCGCGGGAGAAGGGGATGAGCAGTACTTC. Residues: CASSLGAGEGDEQYF. The V call is TRBV5-8, the J call TRBJ2-7, with TRBD2 identical over 7 bases. This CDR3 is built from 15 residues. V gave up 4 bases and J gave up 7 bases; unmatched junction bases: 14. The germline CDR1 and CDR2 sequences are SGHTS and YDEGEE.

This chain uses TRBV28 with TRBJ1-1; D is unclear. Germline-derived CDR1 and CDR2 are MDHEN and SYDVKM. Trimming shortened V by 2 bases and J by 11 bases, and 15 bases separated the two germline ends. CDR3 length equals 13 residues. The CDR3 nucleotides read TGTGCCAGCAGTTTACGACTCACCCTGGTGGCTTTCTTT. Translation: CASSLRLTLVAFF.

The rearrangement uses TRBV29-1 and TRBJ2-1, with 9 bases aligning to TRBD2. The CDR3 spans 14 residues. In germline, CDR1 is SQVTM, CDR2 ANQGSEA. V shed 3 bases and J 9 bases; nucleotides not matched to a gene: 9. CDR3 sequence: CSVEVGGRVSEQFF. CDR3 nucleotides: TGCAGCGTTGAGGTCGGCGGGAGGGTGTCTGAGCAGTTCTTC.

The CDR3 here is CASSLIRGQAPSPLHF. CDR3 DNA sequence: TGCGCCAGCAGCTTGATCAGGGGACAAGCTCCCTCACCCCTCCACTTT. This chain links TRBV5-1 with TRBJ1-6, with TRBD1 as a possible D gene (6 bases). Germline V gene data show CDR1 as SGHRS and CDR2 as YFSETQ. The CDR3 consists of 16 residues. V lost 1 base and J lost 10, with 18 bases in between.

The chain couples TRBV11-3 to TRBJ2-1; perhaps D is TRBD1 or TRBD2 (5 bases each). Looked up from germline, CDR1 is SGHNT and CDR2 is YENEEA. The length of the CDR3 is 13 residues. V lost 6 bases, J lost 8 bases, and 14 bases lay in between. CDR3 in DNA: TGTGCCAGCAGATCCGGGGCTTCCGATGAGCAGTTCTTC. Translation gives CASRSGASDEQFF.

The chain combines TRBV19 with TRBJ2-7, with D maybe TRBD2 (6 bases). V was cut by 3 bases and J by 6 bases, with 18 bases left in between. The CDR3 extends over 15 amino acids. Germline CDR1 is LNHDA and CDR2 is SQIVND (reference sequence). The CDR3 bases are TGTGCCAGTAGTATGGGGGGTTTAGAGCGTCGCGAGCAGTACTTC. Encoded protein: CASSMGGLERREQYF. Looking up the rest from reference TRBV19 and TRBJ2-7 gives the full variable domain: DGGITQSPKYLFRKEGQNVTLSCEQNLNHDAMYWYRQDPGQGLRLIYYSQIVNDFQKGDIAEGYSVSREKKESFPLTVTSAQKNPTAFYLCASSMGGLERREQYFGPGTRLTVT.

CDR3 protein: CASSEVAGGYYNEQFF. CDR3 DNA: TGTGCCAGCAGTGAAGTGGCGGGAGGGTACTACAATGAGCAGTTCTTC. The chain is built from TRBV2 and TRBJ2-1; the match to TRBD2 covers 9 bases. Trimming removed 1 base from V and 3 bases from J; junction bases left unmatched: 4. This CDR3 is 16 amino acids long. The germline V gene encodes CDR1 SNHLY and CDR2 FYNNEI. The full variable domain, with the rest looked up from reference TRBV2 and TRBJ2-1, is EPEVTQTPSHQVTQMGQEVILRCVPISNHLYFYWYRQILGQKVEFLVSFYNNEISEKSEIFDDQFSVERPDGSNFTLKIRSTKLEDSAMYFCASSEVAGGYYNEQFFGPGTRLTVL.

V gene TRBV3-1 (or the pseudogene TRBV3-2) combines with J gene TRBJ2-1, with D perhaps TRBD1 or TRBD2 (5 bases each). The germline V gene encodes CDR1 LGHDT and CDR2 YNNKEL (reference sequence). This CDR3 comprises 15 residues. The V end was cut by 6 bases, the J end by 2 bases, with 14 bases between. CDR3 protein: CASSLPGTAYNEQFF. The CDR3 nucleotides read TGTGCCAGCAGTCTCCCCGGGACGGCCTACAATGAGCAGTTCTTC.

This clone showed up just once. The chain's CDR3 is CASSKELTGELFF. For the CDR3, the DNA is TGTGCCAGCAGCAAAGAATTAACCGGGGAGCTGTTTTTT. This rearrangement joins TRBV21-1 to TRBJ2-2; no check of the table's D call, TRBD2, against the DNA was made. TRBV21-1 is flagged as a pseudogene. The CDR3 is 13 residues long.

DNA of the CDR3: TGTGCCAGCAGCCCGGGACTAGGGGGCGGGTTCTTC. Its protein is CASSPGLGGGFF. The V gene is TRBV5-5, the J gene TRBJ2-1; D is possibly TRBD2 (8 bases). Germline V lookup: CDR1 SGHKS, CDR2 YYEKEE (reference sequence). The CDR3 runs 12 residues. V was trimmed by 4 bases and J by 15 bases, leaving 17 bases between them.

The V gene is TRBV28, the J gene TRBJ2-6, with D possibly matching TRBD1 (5 bases). From germline, CDR1 is MDHEN and CDR2 SYDVKM. Trimming left V 3 bases short and J 0 bases short, with 15 bases between. The CDR3 length is 18 residues. The DNA for the CDR3 is TGTGCCAGCAGTTTTAAGGGGCTCAAATTCTCTGGGGCCAACGTCCTGACTTTC. Protein product: CASSFKGLKFSGANVLTF.

This chain connects TRBV7-9 to TRBJ2-5, with 10 nucleotides matching TRBD2. The CDR3 extends over 17 amino acids. Germline V gene lookup returns CDR1 SEHNR and CDR2 FQNEAQ (reference sequence). With 4 bases clipped from V and 4 bases from J, the junction kept 12 bases outside the gene matches. CDR3 protein: CASSSLGAGGPRETQYF. The CDR3 nucleotides are TGTGCCAGCAGCTCCCTGGGAGCGGGAGGGCCGCGAGAGACCCAGTACTTC.